These T cell receptor beta chains were read from a single sample in a study of cytomegalovirus exposure and HLA in healthy donors. Clones were read by immunoSEQ multiplex PCR, and TCRdb kept only the in-frame ones, dropping some. Altogether roughly 150,000 clones are present, over 60% being singletons, with the ten largest covering 3.1%. The specimen was PBMCs. These receptor sequences come from a male donor in good health and CMV-seronegative. Both conserved end residues are part of each CDR3. The order of the fields is clone size, J gene, D gene, V gene, CDR3 DNA, CDR3 protein. D genes are given only for firm matches. Where a row states a size, it is once, few, many or the class of an expanded clone; other rows omit it.

- | TRBJ2-6 | - | TRBV18 | TGTGCCAGCTCACCCTCGTCTGGGGCCAACGTCCTGACTTTC | CASSPSSGANVLTF
once | TRBJ2-1 | - | TRBV7-9 | TGTGCCAGCAGCTCGACTACCTACAATGAGCAGTTCTTC | CASSSTTYNEQFF
- | TRBJ1-5 | - | TRBV5-1 | TGCGCCAGCAGCTTGGGAGGATATAGCAATCAGCCCCAGCATTTT | CASSLGGYSNQPQHF
- | TRBJ2-5 | - | TRBV5-6 | TGTGCCAGCAGCCCCTGGACAGAAGAGACCCAGTACTTC | CASSPWTEETQYF
- | TRBJ2-3 | TRBD2 | TRBV5-1 | TGCGCCAGCAGCTTGGGGACTAGAACACGCACAGATACGCAGTATTTT | CASSLGTRTRTDTQYF
- | TRBJ1-1 | TRBD1 | TRBV6-5 | TGTGCCAGCACTCTGGACAGGGGGCGTGGTAGCGCTTTCTTT | CASTLDRGRGSAFF
- | TRBJ1-5 | - | TRBV27 | TGTGCCAGCAGTTACAGGGAGGGTCAGCCCCAGCATTTT | CASSYREGQPQHF
few | TRBJ2-5 | TRBD1 | TRBV14 | TGTGCCAGCAGCCAAGATTTGTGGGGGCCGGGACAGGGACAAGAGACCCAGTACTTC | CASSQDLWGPGQGQETQYF
- | TRBJ2-1 | - | TRBV10-1 | TGCGCCAGCAGACTAGAGAGCTCCTACAATGAGCAGTTCTTC | CASRLESSYNEQFF
- | TRBJ1-5 | - | TRBV7-2 | TGTGCCAGCAGCCTAAGGGGCGGAAATCAGCCCCAGCATTTT | CASSLRGGNQPQHF
- | TRBJ2-3 | TRBD2 | TRBV28 | TGTGCCAGCAGTTTATGGGCTAGCGGGAGCACAGATACGCAGTATTTT | CASSLWASGSTDTQYF
- | TRBJ2-6 | TRBD2 | TRBV27 | TGTGCCAGCAGTGACTCACTAGCGGGGGGGGCCAACGTCCTGACTTTC | CASSDSLAGGANVLTF
- | TRBJ1-2 | - | TRBV11-2 | TGTGCCAGCAGCTTAGAACCGGGGAGGGGTACTGGCTACACCTTC | CASSLEPGRGTGYTF
- | TRBJ1-1 | - | TRBV25-1 | TGTGCCAGCAGTCCGGCACAGGTTGGCACTGAAGCTTTCTTT | CASSPAQVGTEAFF
- | TRBJ2-3 | TRBD2 | TRBV6-6 | TGTGCCAGCAGTTACGGGGGGAGGGTGCCAGATACGCAGTATTTT | CASSYGGRVPDTQYF
- | TRBJ2-7 | TRBD1 | TRBV4-2 | TGTGCCAGCAGCCGAGGGTACAGGGGTTCCTACGAGCAGTACTTC | CASSRGYRGSYEQYF
- | TRBJ2-1 | TRBD1 | TRBV5-1 | TGCGCCTCAAGATCTCGGGACAGGGCTAACAATGAGCAGTTCTTC | CASRSRDRANNEQFF
- | TRBJ2-2 | TRBD1 | TRBV4-1 | TGCGCCAGCAGCCTCCCGCCGGGACAGGGGGCCGGGGAGCTGTTTTTT | CASSLPPGQGAGELFF
- | TRBJ1-5 | - | TRBV7-9 | TGTGCCAGCAGCTTATACAGGGACGGTTATAGCAATCAGCCCCAGCATTTT | CASSLYRDGYSNQPQHF
- | TRBJ2-7 | - | TRBV25-1 | TGTGCCAGCAGTGGGGGGGTTGACGGCGAGCAGTACTTC | CASSGGVDGEQYF
- | TRBJ2-7 | - | TRBV27 | TGTGCCAGCCGGCCGGGGGGCCCTGGCTCCTACGAGCAGTACTTC | CASRPGGPGSYEQYF
few | TRBJ2-3 | - | TRBV4-2 | TGTGCCAGCAGCCAGGGCTCTAGCACAGATACGCAGTATTTT | CASSQGSSTDTQYF
- | TRBJ1-4 | - | TRBV19 | TGTGCCAGTACCGATGGGTCTAGGTTCCATGAAAAACTGTTTTTT | CASTDGSRFHEKLFF
- | TRBJ2-7 | TRBD2 | TRBV4-1 | TGCGCCAGCAGCCGTGAAGGAGGGACTAAGAAATCCTACGAGCAGTACTTC | CASSREGGTKKSYEQYF
- | TRBJ2-3 | TRBD2 | TRBV27 | TGTGCCAGCAGTTTATGGGAGGGGATAAGCACAGATACGCAGTATTTT | CASSLWEGISTDTQYF
- | TRBJ2-1 | - | TRBV29-1 | TGCAGCGTCGCCGGGACTCCCAAGAGCATCGACAATGAGCAGTTCTTC | CSVAGTPKSIDNEQFF
- | TRBJ2-3 | TRBD2 | TRBV29-1 | TGCAGCGTCGTACCTTTTAGCGGGAGCAGCACAGATACGCAGTATTTT | CSVVPFSGSSTDTQYF
- | TRBJ1-5 | TRBD1 | TRBV10-3 | TGTGCCATTGGACAGGGGGATAATCAGCCCCAGCATTTT | CAIGQGDNQPQHF
once | TRBJ2-5 | - | TRBV30 | TGTGCCTTGGGGCGGGCAGGAAGGGACTTACAAGAGACCCAGTACTTC | CALGRAGRDLQETQYF
- | TRBJ1-2 | TRBD1 | TRBV7-2 | TGTGCCAGCAGCTCAGGGGGTGGCTACACCTTC | CASSSGGGYTF
- | TRBJ2-2 | - | TRBV7-2 | TGTGCCAGCAGCTTAGCGGTGGGGGGTAACACCGGGGAGCTGTTTTTT | CASSLAVGGNTGELFF
- | TRBJ2-3 | TRBD2 | TRBV5-4 | TGTGCCAGCAGCCCTCCCTGGGCGGGAGGGTCCAGGGGCACAGATACGCAGTATTTT | CASSPPWAGGSRGTDTQYF
- | TRBJ2-3 | TRBD2 | TRBV28 | TGTGCCAGCAGGGAGCGGGGGCGGACAGATACGCAGTATTTT | CASRERGRTDTQYF
- | TRBJ2-7 | - | TRBV2 | TGTGCCAGCAGCCAACAGGGATACTCCTACGAGCAGTACTTC | CASSQQGYSYEQYF
- | TRBJ2-5 | - | TRBV11-2 | TGTGCCAGCAGCTTAGTAGGGGCCACACAGGGCACCCAGTACTTC | CASSLVGATQGTQYF
- | TRBJ2-7 | - | TRBV19 | TGTGCCAGTAGTATGAGGCGAGGGAACTCCTACGAGCAGTACTTC | CASSMRRGNSYEQYF
- | TRBJ2-5 | - | TRBV18 | TGTGCCAGCTCACCACTGGGGCCGTTGGAGACCCAGTACTTC | CASSPLGPLETQYF
- | TRBJ2-7 | - | TRBV28 | TGTGCCAGCAGCAAAGGGGGGAGGGATGCGTACTTC | CASSKGGRDAYF
once | TRBJ2-1 | TRBD2 | TRBV7-3 | TGTGCCAGCAGCTCCTTTAGCGGGGGGGCCTCTTACAATGAGCAGTTCTTC | CASSSFSGGASYNEQFF
- | TRBJ1-2 | - | TRBV30 | TGTGCCTGGAGTCTGGGAGGAGGCTACACCTTC | CAWSLGGGYTF
- | TRBJ2-2 | TRBD1 | TRBV7-6 | TGTGCCAGCAGCTTAGGACAGGGAAACGCGAACACCGGGGAGCTGTTTTTT | CASSLGQGNANTGELFF
- | TRBJ1-1 | - | TRBV27 | TGTGCCAGCAGAGGTAGCAGCGCCACTGAAGCTTTCTTT | CASRGSSATEAFF
- | TRBJ2-7 | - | TRBV4-1 | TGCGCCAGCAGCCAAGGAGGGGGACCCTACGAGCAGTACTTC | CASSQGGGPYEQYF
- | TRBJ2-7 | - | TRBV28 | TGTGCCAGCGGGCAGAGCTCCTACGAGCAGTACTTC | CASGQSSYEQYF
- | TRBJ2-2 | - | TRBV5-1 | TGCGCCAGCGCAGGCCGGATGGACACCGGGGAGCTGTTTTTT | CASAGRMDTGELFF
- | TRBJ1-1 | TRBD1 | TRBV5-4 | TGTGCCAGCAGCGTACCCCGGACAGGGGGCACTGAAGCTTTCTTT | CASSVPRTGGTEAFF
- | TRBJ2-3 | - | TRBV9 | TGTGCCAGCAGCTTTGGTTATGGTAGCGATACGCAGTATTTT | CASSFGYGSDTQYF
- | TRBJ2-3 | TRBD1 | TRBV19 | TGTGCCAGTAGTTACAGGGGAGATACGCAGTATTTT | CASSYRGDTQYF
few | TRBJ1-4 | - | TRBV5-1 | TGCGCCAGCAGCTCCGGGAGGGGTAATGAAAAACTGTTTTTT | CASSSGRGNEKLFF
few | TRBJ1-2 | TRBD1 | TRBV28 | TGTGCCAGCAGTAACGACAGGGCTGGCTACACCTTC | CASSNDRAGYTF
- | TRBJ2-6 | - | TRBV28 | TGTGCCAGCAGGGCAGGGTTCGGGGCCAACGTCCTGACTTTC | CASRAGFGANVLTF
- | TRBJ2-7 | TRBD1 | TRBV5-4 | TGTGCCAGCAGCTCTAAGACAGGGAACAACGAGCAGTACTTC | CASSSKTGNNEQYF
- | TRBJ2-5 | TRBD1 | TRBV7-6 | TGTGCCAGCAGCGGGACAGAAGAGACCCAGTACTTC | CASSGTEETQYF
- | TRBJ1-1 | - | TRBV10-3 | TGTGCCATCAGTGAGTCTACGGGGAACACTGAAGCTTTCTTT | CAISESTGNTEAFF
- | TRBJ1-1 | - | TRBV19 | TGTGCCAGTAGTATAAGCCCCGGGTGGGGCAGGAACACTGAAGCTTTCTTT | CASSISPGWGRNTEAFF
- | TRBJ2-4 | TRBD2 | TRBV6-5 | TGTGCCAGCAGTTCGAGCGGGAGTTACAGAGACATTCAGTACTTC | CASSSSGSYRDIQYF
- | TRBJ2-7 | TRBD1 | TRBV5-6 | TGTGCCAGCAGCCACAGGGGGCTTAGCTCCTACGAGCAGTACTTC | CASSHRGLSSYEQYF
- | TRBJ2-7 | - | TRBV6-1 | TGTGCCAGCAGTGAAGCTGGGCCGTATTCCCCCTACGAGCAGTACTTC | CASSEAGPYSPYEQYF
- | TRBJ2-2 | TRBD2 | TRBV9 | TGTGCCAGCAGCCCGTTGGGCGGGGGGGCCGCCGGGGAGCTGTTTTTT | CASSPLGGGAAGELFF